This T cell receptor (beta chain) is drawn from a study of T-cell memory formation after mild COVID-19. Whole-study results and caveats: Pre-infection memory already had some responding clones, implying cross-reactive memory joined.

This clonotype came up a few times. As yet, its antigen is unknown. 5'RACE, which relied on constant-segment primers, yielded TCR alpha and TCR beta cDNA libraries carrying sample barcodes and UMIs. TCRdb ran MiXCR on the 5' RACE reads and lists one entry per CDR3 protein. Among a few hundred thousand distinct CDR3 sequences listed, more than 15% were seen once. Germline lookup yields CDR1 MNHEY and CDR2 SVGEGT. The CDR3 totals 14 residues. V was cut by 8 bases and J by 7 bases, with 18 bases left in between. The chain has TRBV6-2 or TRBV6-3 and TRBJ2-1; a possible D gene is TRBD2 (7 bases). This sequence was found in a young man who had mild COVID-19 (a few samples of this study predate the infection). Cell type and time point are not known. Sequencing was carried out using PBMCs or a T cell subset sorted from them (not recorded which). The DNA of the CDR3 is TGTGCCAGCCAAGAGGGGGGGAGCGTGAATGAGCAGTTCTTC. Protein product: CASQEGGSVNEQFF.